The sequence of this TCR beta chain was determined in a study of OX40 agonist ivuxolimab in advanced cancers. Study at large: Partial responses, seen in three patients, involved one hepatocellular carcinoma and two cutaneous melanomas. Study-wide findings and caveats: Expanded peripheral T cell antigen specificity was not determined.

Profiling relied on immunoSEQ multiplex PCR, and the TCRdb table lists in-frame clones only, not all of them. This table holds fewer than 100,000 clones, about 80% found once. V shed 2 bases and J 2 bases; nucleotides not matched to a gene: 6. Per germline, CDR1 GTSNPN and CDR2 SVGIG (reference sequence). CDR3 length: 15 amino acids. Worth noting for this clone: Its antigen is not known.

This TCR was sampled from an adult with an advanced solid tumor such as melanoma, head and neck, liver or kidney cancer. Sequencing was performed on CD4+ or CD8+ T cells sorted from blood, taken in a trial of the OX40 agonist ivuxolimab. This chain connects TRBV30 to TRBJ1-5; 7 bases are shared with TRBD1. The CDR3 DNA is TGTGCCTGGAGTCGGAGGGGGCGAGGCAATCAGCCCCAGCATTTT. It is translated as CAWSRRGRGNQPQHF.